This T cell receptor (beta chain) came from a study of shared clonotypes between healthy human individuals. Study-level findings and limits: The study's rarefaction showed incomplete sorted-subset sequencing despite large depth. In general, naive subsets displayed greater estimated richness than memory subsets did.

TCRdb's table, derived via immunoSEQ multiplex PCR, lists solely in-frame clones and lacks some. The table records 2.5 million or so clones, roughly nine tenths of them present only once. Note on this clone: The antigen remains undetermined.

CDR3 length: 12 residues. Deletions cut 10 bases from V and 3 bases from J, with 12 bases between. Germline V gives CDR1 MDHEN, CDR2 SYDVKM. J is TRBJ1-1 and V is TRBV28, with D possibly matching TRBD1 (6 bases). The sequence was collected from a man aged 18-30 years in good health. The sample consisted of naive CD4+ T cells sorted from blood. As to subset: CD45RA+ positively selected. The CDR3 region is CATSTGHTEAFF. The DNA of the CDR3 is TGTGCCACTAGCACAGGGCACACTGAAGCTTTCTTT.